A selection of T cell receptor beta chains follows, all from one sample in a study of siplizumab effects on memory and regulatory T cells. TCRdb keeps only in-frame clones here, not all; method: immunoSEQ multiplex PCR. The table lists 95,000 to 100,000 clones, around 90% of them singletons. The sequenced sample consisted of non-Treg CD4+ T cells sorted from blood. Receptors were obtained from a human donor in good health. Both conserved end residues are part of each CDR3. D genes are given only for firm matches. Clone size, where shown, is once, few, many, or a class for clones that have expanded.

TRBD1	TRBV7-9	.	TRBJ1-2	TGTGCCAGCAGCCCAGGGACAGTTCCTGGCTACACCTTC	CASSPGTVPGYTF
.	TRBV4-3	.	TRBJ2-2	TGCGCCAGCAGCCAAGATCTGCTTCTTCGGACCGGGGAGCTGTTTTTT	CASSQDLLLRTGELFF
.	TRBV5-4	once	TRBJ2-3	TGTGCCAGCAGCTTGTCAGGGACGCAGTATTTT	CASSLSGTQYF
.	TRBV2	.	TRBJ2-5	TGTGCCAGCAGTGTTAGGAGGGAGACCCAGTACTTC	CASSVRRETQYF
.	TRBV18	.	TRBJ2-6	TGTGCCAGCTCACCTGACAGGAGTCGGGGCTCTGGGGCCAACGTCCTGACTTTC	CASSPDRSRGSGANVLTF
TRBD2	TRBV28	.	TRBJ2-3	TGTGCCAGCAGTGCGACCGGACTAGGCACAGATACGCAGTATTTT	CASSATGLGTDTQYF
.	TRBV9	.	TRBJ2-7	TGTGCCAGCAGCGGACAGACTTACGAGCAGTACTTC	CASSGQTYEQYF
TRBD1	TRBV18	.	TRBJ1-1	TGTGCCAGCTCACCTCTTCAGGGGGCTCTAAACACTGAAGCTTTCTTT	CASSPLQGALNTEAFF
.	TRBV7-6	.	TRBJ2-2	TGTGCCAGCAGGTCAGGGAACACCGGGGAGCTGTTTTTT	CASRSGNTGELFF
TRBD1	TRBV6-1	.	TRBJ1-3	TGTGCCAGCAGTGGGGGGACAGGAGGTGGAAACACCATATATTTT	CASSGGTGGGNTIYF
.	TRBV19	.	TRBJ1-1	TGTGCCAGTAGTATGTCCACTATAATGAACACTGAAGCTTTCTTT	CASSMSTIMNTEAFF
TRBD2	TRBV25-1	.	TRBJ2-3	TGTGCCAGCAGTAGGGGACTAGCGTTAGCTAGCACAGATACGCAGTATTTT	CASSRGLALASTDTQYF
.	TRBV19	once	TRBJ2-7	TGTGCCAGTAGGTCGTACAACGAGCAGTACTTC	CASRSYNEQYF
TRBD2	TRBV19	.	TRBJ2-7	TGTGCCAGTAGTGATCCCGGGACAGGGGGACTAGCGGGAGTATCCGAGCAGTACTTC	CASSDPGTGGLAGVSEQYF
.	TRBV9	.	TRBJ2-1	TGTGCCAGCAGCGTTGGGAGCAATTACAATGAGCAGTTCTTC	CASSVGSNYNEQFF
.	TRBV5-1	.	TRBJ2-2	TGCGCCAGCAGCCCTGGGCCCATCGGACCCGGGGAGCTGTTTTTT	CASSPGPIGPGELFF
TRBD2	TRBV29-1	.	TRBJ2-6	TGCAGCGTTGCCGCTTGGGGCGGGAGCTCTGGGGCCAACGTCCTGACTTTC	CSVAAWGGSSGANVLTF
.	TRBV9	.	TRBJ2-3	TGTGCCAGCAGCGTCCGCCGGGACGGGTACCCCCCAGATACGCAGTATTTT	CASSVRRDGYPPDTQYF
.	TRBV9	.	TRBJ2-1	TGTGCCAGCAGCGATAGCGGATACAATGAGCAGTTCTTC	CASSDSGYNEQFF
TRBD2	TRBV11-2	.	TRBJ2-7	TGTGCCAGCAGGAGGACTAGCGGGACCGAGCAGTACTTC	CASRRTSGTEQYF
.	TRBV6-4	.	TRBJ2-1	TGTGCCAGCAGTGAAGACGGGAGCTACAATGAGCAGTTCTTC	CASSEDGSYNEQFF
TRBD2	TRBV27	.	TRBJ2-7	TGTGCCAGCAGTTTATCTACTGGCGGGACTAGGTTCTACGAGCAGTACTTC	CASSLSTGGTRFYEQYF
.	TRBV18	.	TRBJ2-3	TGTGCCAGCTCCCCAGGGGCAGGGTACACAGATACGCAGTATTTT	CASSPGAGYTDTQYF
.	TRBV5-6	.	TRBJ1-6	TGTGCCAGCAGCGAGAGCTCCTATAATTCACCCCTCCACTTT	CASSESSYNSPLHF
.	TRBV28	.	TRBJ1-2	TGTGCCAGCAGCTACGGACAGAACTATGGCTACACCTTC	CASSYGQNYGYTF
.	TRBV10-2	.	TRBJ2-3	TGCGCCAGCAGTGAGTCTAGACCGGAAGATACGCAGTATTTT	CASSESRPEDTQYF
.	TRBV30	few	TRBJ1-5	TGTGCCTGGAGCCCAAGGTTGGCTCAGCCCCAGCATTTT	CAWSPRLAQPQHF
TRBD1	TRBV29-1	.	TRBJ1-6	TGCAGCGTGGCACAGGGGGTTGATTCACCCCTCCACTTT	CSVAQGVDSPLHF
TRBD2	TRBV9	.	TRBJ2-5	TGTGCCAGCAGCGTAGGGCCTAGCGGGAGGGGAGAGACCCAGTACTTC	CASSVGPSGRGETQYF
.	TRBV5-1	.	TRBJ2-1	TGCGCCAGCAGAATAGGGACGCACAATGAGCAGTTCTTC	CASRIGTHNEQFF
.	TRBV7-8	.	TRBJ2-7	TGTGCCAGCAGCAGAACTAGCCCCAGCTACGAGCAGTACTTC	CASSRTSPSYEQYF
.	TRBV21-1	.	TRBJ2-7	TGTGCCAGCAGCCTCCGCTACGAGCAGTACTTC	CASSLRYEQYF
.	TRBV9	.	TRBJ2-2	TGTGCCAGCAGCGTGAGCAGATACACCGGGGAGCTGTTTTTT	CASSVSRYTGELFF
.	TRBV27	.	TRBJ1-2	TGTGCCAGCAGTGCCGACAGGCAAAACTATGGCTACACCTTC	CASSADRQNYGYTF
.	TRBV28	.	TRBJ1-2	TGTGCCAGCAGTTTATCAGACCGATACTATGGCTACACCTTC	CASSLSDRYYGYTF
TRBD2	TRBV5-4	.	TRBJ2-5	TGTGCCAGCAGCCCCCCCCGCGGGGGGCAAGAGACCCAGTACTTC	CASSPPRGGQETQYF
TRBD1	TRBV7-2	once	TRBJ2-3	TGTGCCAGCAGCTACAGGGGGCTGAACACAGATACGCAGTATTTT	CASSYRGLNTDTQYF
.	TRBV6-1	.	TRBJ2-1	TGTGCCAGCAGTGAAGCTGGTGGGGAGCAGTTCTTC	CASSEAGGEQFF
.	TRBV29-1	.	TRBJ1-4	TGCAGCGCCCGGGCTACTAATGAAAAACTGTTTTTT	CSARATNEKLFF
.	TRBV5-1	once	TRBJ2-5	TGCGCCAGCAGCTTGGCTCCGGGCCAAGAGACCCAGTACTTC	CASSLAPGQETQYF
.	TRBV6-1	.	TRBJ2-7	TGTGCCAGCAGTTTACAGGGAAGTAGGTACGAGCAGTACTTC	CASSLQGSRYEQYF
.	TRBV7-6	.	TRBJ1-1	TGTGCCAGCAGCTTTGCTTCGAACACTGAAGCTTTCTTT	CASSFASNTEAFF
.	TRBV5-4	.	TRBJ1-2	TGTGCCAGCTCTACCGGGCCGGGGCAAATGAATGGCTACACCTTC	CASSTGPGQMNGYTF
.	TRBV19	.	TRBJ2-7	TGTGCCAGTAGTATGCTGGGGTGGTACGAGCAGTACTTC	CASSMLGWYEQYF
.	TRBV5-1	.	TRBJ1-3	TGCGCCAGCAGCTCGCCGACAAACTCTGGAAACACCATATATTTT	CASSSPTNSGNTIYF
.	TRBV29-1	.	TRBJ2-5	TGCAGCGTACTAACAGTCGCCCAAGAGACCCAGTACTTC	CSVLTVAQETQYF
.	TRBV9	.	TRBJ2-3	TGTGCCAGCAGCGTAGCGGGAGAATTGGATACGCAGTATTTT	CASSVAGELDTQYF
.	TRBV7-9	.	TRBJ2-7	TGTGCCAGCAGCTTCCGAAGTTACGAGCAGTACTTC	CASSFRSYEQYF
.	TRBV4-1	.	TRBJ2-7	TGCGCCAGCAGCCCCAGGGAAGAGGGGGGGGGCTACGAGCAGTACTTC	CASSPREEGGGYEQYF
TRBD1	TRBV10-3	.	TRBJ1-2	TGTGCCATCAGAACCGGGACAGATAACTATGGCTACACCTTC	CAIRTGTDNYGYTF
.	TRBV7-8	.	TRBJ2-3	TGTGCCAGCAGCTTAGTAGCAGATACGCAGTATTTT	CASSLVADTQYF
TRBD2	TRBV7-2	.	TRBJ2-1	TGTGCCAGCAGCGTGACTAGCGGGAGGCTCAATGAGCAGTTCTTC	CASSVTSGRLNEQFF
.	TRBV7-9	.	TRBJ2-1	TGTGCCAGCTCAAAGTACAATGAGCAGTTCTTC	CASSKYNEQFF
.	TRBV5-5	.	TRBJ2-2	TGTGCCAGCAGACCGGGGAGGCCTCCGGTCACCGGGGAGCTGTTTTTT	CASRPGRPPVTGELFF
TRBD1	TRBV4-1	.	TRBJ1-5	TGCGCCAGCAGCCCCCTAGGATGGCAGGGGGTTAATCAGCCCCAGCATTTT	CASSPLGWQGVNQPQHF
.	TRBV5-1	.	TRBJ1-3	TGCGCCAGCAGCTTAACGGGAAACACCATATATTTT	CASSLTGNTIYF
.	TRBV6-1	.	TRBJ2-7	TGTGCCAGCAGTGAGCAGGGGTCCTACGAGCAGTACTTC	CASSEQGSYEQYF
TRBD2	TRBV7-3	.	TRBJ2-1	TGTGCCAGCAGCTTAGCTGGTTCTAGCGGGAGGGCAAATGAGCAGTTCTTC	CASSLAGSSGRANEQFF
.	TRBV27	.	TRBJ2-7	TGTGCCAGCAGTTTACACAGCGGCACCTACGAGCAGTACTTC	CASSLHSGTYEQYF
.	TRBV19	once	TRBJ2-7	TGTGCCAGTGGGGACTTCTACGAGCAGTACTTC	CASGDFYEQYF